This T cell receptor beta chain derives from a study of blood T cell repertoires in COVID-19. Study-wide context: T cells, B-cell-depleted T cells, or PBMCs supplied cDNA or gDNA.

The V and J ends lost 3 bases and 7 bases, in that order; junction bases with no gene match: 8. The germline V gene has CDR1 MNHEY and CDR2 SVGAGI. The CDR3 sequence is 14 residues long. Recovered Cohort 3 donors showed two negative PCRs, clearance, or symptom resolution. In the original processing: Amplified reference gene primers provided the basis for estimating nucleated cell counts. Only in-frame clones appear in the TCRdb table, and some are missing; sequencing was by immunoSEQ multiplex PCR. D and trimming were read from the DNA, whereas the V and J calls and clone size are those reported in that table. The table has about 300,000 clones, about 85% seen once; the top ten hold less than 6%.

Sequencing was carried out using PBMCs or T cells enriched from blood (not recorded which). The chain combines TRBV6-5 with TRBJ1-2; TRBD1 matches 7 bases. This TCR came from a woman aged 25 to 45 who had recovered from COVID-19. CDR3 residues: CASSYQGGSAGYTF. The CDR3 DNA reads as TGTGCCAGCAGTTATCAGGGGGGTTCGGCTGGCTACACCTTC.